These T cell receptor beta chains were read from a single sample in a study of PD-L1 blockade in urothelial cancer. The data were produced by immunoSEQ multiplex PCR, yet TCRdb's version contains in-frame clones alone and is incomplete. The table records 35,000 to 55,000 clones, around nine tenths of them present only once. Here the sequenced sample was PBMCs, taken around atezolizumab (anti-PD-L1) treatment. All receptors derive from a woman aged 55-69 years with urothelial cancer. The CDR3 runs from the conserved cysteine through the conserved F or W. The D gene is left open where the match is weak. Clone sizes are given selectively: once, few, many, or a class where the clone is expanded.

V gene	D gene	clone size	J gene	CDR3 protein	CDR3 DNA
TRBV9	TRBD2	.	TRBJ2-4	CASGGGGSRNIQYF	TGTGCCAGCGGCGGGGGAGGGTCGAGAAACATTCAGTACTTC
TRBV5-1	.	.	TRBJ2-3	CASSLNLLDTQYF	TGCGCCAGCAGCTTGAATCTCCTGGATACGCAGTATTTT
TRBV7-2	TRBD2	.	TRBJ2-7	CASSPRTSGVRHEQYF	TGTGCCAGCAGCCCCCGGACTAGCGGGGTTCGACACGAGCAGTACTTC
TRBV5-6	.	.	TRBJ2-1	CASSLVIGQGSSLDNEQFF	TGTGCCAGCAGCTTGGTGATTGGCCAGGGGTCGTCCCTCGACAATGAGCAGTTCTTC
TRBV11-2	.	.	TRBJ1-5	CASSLDFSQPQHF	TGTGCCAGCAGCTTAGATTTCAGTCAGCCCCAGCATTTT
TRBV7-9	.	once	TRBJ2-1	CASSFSPLEQFF	TGTGCCAGCAGCTTTTCCCCACTTGAGCAGTTCTTC
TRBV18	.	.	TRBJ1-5	CASSRLSSGARQPQHF	TGTGCCAGCTCACGTTTATCCTCAGGGGCGCGACAGCCCCAGCATTTT
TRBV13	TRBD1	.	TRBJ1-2	CASSGGQGEPYGYTF	TGTGCCAGCAGCGGAGGACAGGGAGAACCCTATGGCTACACCTTC
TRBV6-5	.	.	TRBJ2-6	CASTRSGTGANVLTF	TGTGCCAGTACGAGGTCGGGTACTGGGGCCAACGTCCTGACTTTC
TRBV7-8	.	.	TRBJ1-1	CASRPPAGGAFF	TGTGCCAGCAGGCCACCGGCCGGGGGGGCTTTCTTT
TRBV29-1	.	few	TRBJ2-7	CSARAGDYEQYF	TGCAGCGCCCGAGCCGGAGATTACGAGCAGTACTTC
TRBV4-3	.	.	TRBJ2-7	CASSQDPGVSYEQYF	TGCGCCAGCAGCCAAGATCCAGGTGTATCCTACGAGCAGTACTTC
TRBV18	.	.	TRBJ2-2	CASSLPRHGTSQAGELFF	TGTGCCAGCTCACTACCGAGGCACGGGACATCTCAGGCCGGGGAGCTGTTTTTT
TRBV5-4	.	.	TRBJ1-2	CASSLVRGYGYTF	TGTGCCAGCAGCTTGGTCAGGGGCTATGGCTACACCTTC
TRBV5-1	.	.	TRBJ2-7	CASSLDWSENEQYF	TGCGCCAGCAGCTTGGATTGGTCGGAGAACGAGCAGTACTTC